These 20 T cell receptor beta chains originate from one sample sequenced in a study of cytomegalovirus exposure and HLA in healthy donors (dated by TCRdb to about 2017). The library was generated by the immunoSEQ multiplex PCR assay. For the multiplex PCR, a mixture combining 60 forward primers for TCR Vbeta segments and 13 reverse primers for TCR Jbeta segments was used. Here the immuneACCESS table is served through TCRdb, limited to in-frame sequences with V and J called. Missing clones are a known gap in these copies; in checked studies unresolved V genes cover under half, and the rest lacks a known reason. The table for this sample lists 200,000 or so clones; over 80% of them were counted only once. The ten largest clonotypes hold about 0.77% of the sample. The sequenced sample was PBMCs. These receptors were collected from a boy between 2 and 10 years old in good health and CMV-seronegative.

This chain connects TRBV6-5 to TRBJ1-3; no definite D call. Per germline, CDR1 MNHEY and CDR2 SVGAGI. The V end was cut by 0 bases, the J end by 0 bases, with 6 bases between. The CDR3 extends over 15 amino acids. CDR3 DNA: TGTGCCAGCAGTTACTCTCCCAGCTCTGGAAACACCATATATTTT. Its translation: CASSYSPSSGNTIYF.

The chain couples TRBV10-3 to TRBJ1-2, with 8 bases matching TRBD1. CDR3 length: 14 residues. Per germline, CDR1 ENHRY and CDR2 SYGVKD. The V segment lost 5 bases and the J segment 7 bases; nucleotides outside the gene matches: 9. Written as DNA, the CDR3 is TGTGCCATCAGTATGAACGACAGGGGCGGTGGCTACACCTTC. This gives the protein CAISMNDRGGGYTF.

This chain links TRBV5-4 with TRBJ2-7; 8 bases match TRBD1. The germline gives CDR1 SGHNT, CDR2 YYREEE (reference sequence). This CDR3 contains 15 residues. The V and J ends lost 5 bases and 3 bases, in that order; junction bases with no gene match: 10. The chain's CDR3 is CASSRTGRGSYEQYF. CDR3 nucleotides: TGTGCCAGCAGTCGGACAGGGAGAGGCAGCTACGAGCAGTACTTC.

The V gene is TRBV4-2, the J gene TRBJ2-7; 10 nucleotides align to TRBD2. After removal of 4 bases from V and 3 bases from J, the junction contained 6 bases not matched to a gene. This CDR3 is built from 15 residues. CDR1 is LGHNA and CDR2 is YNFKEQ in the germline V gene. CDR3 protein: CASSPGLAENYEQYF. DNA of the CDR3: TGTGCCAGCAGCCCAGGACTAGCGGAGAACTACGAGCAGTACTTC.

On this clone: Other DNA sequences from this sample encode an identical CDR3 as well. The rearrangement joins TRBV6-1 to TRBJ2-1, with 11 bases fitting TRBD2. The germline V gene has CDR1 MNHNS and CDR2 SASEGT. Trimming at V came to 2 bases and at J to 4 bases, leaving 1 base not matched to a gene. The CDR3 totals 15 residues. The chain's CDR3 is CASSELAGGYNEQFF. CDR3 nucleotides: TGTGCCAGCAGTGAACTAGCGGGAGGTTACAATGAGCAGTTCTTC.

V is TRBV7-2 and J is TRBJ1-1; TRBD1 matches at 8 bases. Germline V lookup: CDR1 SGHTA, CDR2 FQGNSA. V was clipped by 3 bases and J by 5 bases; unmatched bases: 2. The CDR3 consists of 13 residues. The DNA of the CDR3 is TGTGCCAGCAGCTTGCGGGACAGGACTGAAGCTTTCTTT. The encoded protein is CASSLRDRTEAFF.

The chain joins TRBV30 to TRBJ1-5; D ambiguous. Germline V lookup: CDR1 GTSNPN, CDR2 SVGIG (reference sequence). The V and J ends lost 3 bases and 11 bases respectively, with 23 bases between them. This CDR3 spans 15 amino acids. The CDR3 reads CAWRKPGNRGSAQHF. CDR3 coding DNA: TGTGCCTGGAGGAAACCCGGGAACCGTGGGTCGGCCCAGCATTTT.

This chain uses TRBV6-6 with TRBJ1-2; 12 positions agree with TRBD1. The V segment lost 9 bases and the J segment 8 bases; nucleotides outside the gene matches: 7. CDR3 length: 13 amino acids. CDR1 is MNHNY and CDR2 is SVGAGI in the germline V gene (reference sequence). CDR3 nucleotides: TGTGCCAGAAAAGCCGGGACAGGGGGCGGCTACACCTTC. This encodes CARKAGTGGGYTF.

The chain joins TRBV2 to TRBJ2-5; 11 nucleotides line up with TRBD2. Germline V CDR1 and CDR2: SNHLY, FYNNEI. CDR3 length: 16 amino acids. Losses at the gene ends were 3 bases for V and 2 bases for J; bases not matched to a gene: 5. CDR3 protein: CASSDQRLAGQETQYF. The CDR3 DNA is TGTGCCAGCAGTGACCAAAGACTAGCGGGACAAGAGACCCAGTACTTC.

The V gene is TRBV30, the J gene TRBJ2-1, with D maybe TRBD2 (5 bases). Germline V gene data show CDR1 as GTSNPN and CDR2 as SVGIG (reference sequence). The CDR3 has 13 residues. V lost 4 bases to trimming and J lost 1 base, with 8 bases between them. The CDR3 bases are TGTGCCTGGACGGAGGCATCCTACAATGAGCAGTTCTTC. Translating gives CAWTEASYNEQFF.

The V call is TRBV6-1, the J call TRBJ2-5; possible D gene TRBD2, 7 bases. The V end lost 6 bases, the J end lost 11 bases, and 16 bases lay between the germline ends. The CDR3 loop spans 12 amino acids. CDR1 is MNHNS and CDR2 is SASEGT in the germline V gene. The CDR3 coding sequence is TGTGCCAGCAGGAAAGGGGGGGGAGAGCAGTACTTC. It codes for CASRKGGGEQYF.

The chain employs TRBV11-2 and TRBJ1-4, with D possibly TRBD1 on 5 matching bases. V lost 4 bases and J lost 4, with 13 bases in between. The CDR3 totals 15 residues. Germline assignment: CDR1 SGHAT and CDR2 FQNNGV. The CDR3 sequence is CASSSTALVNEKLFF. CDR3 in DNA: TGTGCCAGCAGCTCGACAGCGCTAGTTAATGAAAAACTGTTTTTT. Looking up the rest from reference TRBV11-2 and TRBJ1-4 gives the full variable domain: EAGVAQSPRYKIIEKRQSVAFWCNPISGHATLYWYQQILGQGPKLLIQFQNNGVVDDSQLPKDRFSAERLKGVDSTLKIQPAKLEDSAVYLCASSSTALVNEKLFFGSGTQLSVL.

This chain connects TRBV5-1 to TRBJ2-5, with TRBD1 matching 8 bases. This CDR3 is built from 12 residues. CDR1 and CDR2 (germline): SGHRS, YFSETQ. After removal of 3 bases from V and 5 bases from J, the junction contained 0 bases not matched to a gene. CDR3 amino acids: CASSWDRETQYF. CDR3 DNA: TGCGCCAGCAGCTGGGACAGGGAGACCCAGTACTTC.

The genes are TRBV28 and TRBJ1-5; D might be TRBD1 (5 bases). The CDR3 covers 15 residues. Trimming stripped 2 bases from V and 7 bases from J, with 15 bases between. Per the germline V gene, CDR1 is MDHEN and CDR2 is SYDVKM. This chain's CDR3 is CASSLTQGGSQPQHF. CDR3 sequence (DNA): TGTGCCAGCAGTTTAACGCAGGGCGGTAGCCAGCCCCAGCATTTT.

This chain links TRBV2 with TRBJ2-6, with D tentatively TRBD1 (5 bases). The CDR3 totals 17 residues. The ends were cut back, 3 bases at V and 2 bases at J, with 14 bases in the middle. Germline V gene sequence: CDR1 SNHLY, CDR2 FYNNEI. The CDR3: CASSDWGTGPGANVLTF. The CDR3 coding sequence is TGTGCCAGCAGTGATTGGGGTACAGGCCCTGGGGCCAACGTCCTGACTTTC.

V usage is TRBV6-5 and J usage is TRBJ2-1, with D perhaps TRBD2 (5 bases). Germline assignment: CDR1 MNHEY and CDR2 SVGAGI. The CDR3 consists of 14 residues. The V end lost 8 bases, the J end lost 0 bases, and 11 bases lay between the germline ends. CDR3 protein: CASRTGSSYNEQFF. The CDR3 nucleotides read TGTGCCAGCCGGACTGGAAGCTCCTACAATGAGCAGTTCTTC.

The V call is TRBV2, the J call TRBJ2-7, with 8 bases identical to TRBD1. There are 13 residues in the CDR3. Looked up from germline, CDR1 is SNHLY and CDR2 is FYNNEI. Trimming cost V 5 bases and J 1 base; bases outside gene matches: 1. The CDR3: CASSRQGSYEQYF. Here the CDR3 DNA reads TGTGCCAGCAGTAGACAGGGGTCCTACGAGCAGTACTTC.

The rearrangement links TRBV27 to TRBJ1-2; tentative D call: TRBD1 (6 bases). Germline CDR1 and CDR2: MNHEY and SMNVEV (reference sequence). The CDR3 has 14 amino acids. V lost 5 bases and J lost 4, with 14 bases in between. CDR3 DNA sequence: TGTGCCAGCAGTCAGACAGGTTTCATCTATGGCTACACCTTC. This sequence encodes CASSQTGFIYGYTF.

There are a few counts of this clone. The V gene is TRBV2, the J gene TRBJ1-5, with D perhaps TRBD1 (5 bases). The CDR3 is made up of 13 amino acids. V lost 3 bases and J lost 7, with 10 bases in between. Looked up from germline, CDR1 is SNHLY and CDR2 is FYNNEI. CDR3 nucleotide sequence: TGTGCCAGCAGTGAGGCGGGGGGACAGCCCCAGCATTTT. Its translation is CASSEAGGQPQHF.

The chain couples TRBV7-9 to TRBJ2-3, with 8 nucleotides matching TRBD2. Germline CDR1 SEHNR, CDR2 FQNEAQ (reference sequence). The CDR3 covers 13 residues. Unmatched junction bases numbered 4, after V lost 5 bases and J lost 6 bases. For the CDR3, the DNA is TGTGCCAGCAGCACGGGGGGGCTGGATACGCAGTATTTT. Encoded protein: CASSTGGLDTQYF.